This is a list of T cell receptor beta chains from one sample in a study of beta chain features in type 1 diabetes. Clones were read by immunoSEQ multiplex PCR, and TCRdb kept only the in-frame ones, dropping some. Counted here are under 350,000 clones, under 8.5% occurring once; the ten biggest clones make up about 0.93%. Sequenced input: central memory CD4+ T cells from blood. These receptors were taken from a woman between 18 and 30 years old in good health. The CDR3 runs from the conserved cysteine through the conserved F or W. A D gene is named only where the DNA matches it firmly. Expanded clones are given a class, and other clones once, few, many or no size at all.

abundance: NA
v_gene: TRBV7-3
j_gene: TRBJ1-6
d_gene: NA
CDR3nt: TGTGCCAGCAGCCCCACCGGGATAACGGGTTCACCCCTCCACTTT
CDR3aa: CASSPTGITGSPLHF

abundance: many
v_gene: TRBV28
j_gene: TRBJ2-3
d_gene: NA
CDR3nt: TGTGCCAGCAGTGGGTGGGAAACTAGCACAGATACGCAGTATTTT
CDR3aa: CASSGWETSTDTQYF

abundance: NA
v_gene: TRBV4-2
j_gene: TRBJ2-1
d_gene: NA
CDR3nt: TGTGCCAGCAGCCAAGACTGGACCCTCTACAATGAGCAGTTCTTC
CDR3aa: CASSQDWTLYNEQFF

abundance: few
v_gene: TRBV27
j_gene: TRBJ2-1
d_gene: NA
CDR3nt: TGTGCCAGCAGTTTACGGGGGACAATCTACAATGAGCAGTTCTTC
CDR3aa: CASSLRGTIYNEQFF

abundance: NA
v_gene: TRBV15
j_gene: TRBJ1-5
d_gene: TRBD1
CDR3nt: TGTGCCACCAGCAGGGCCGGGACAGACTATAGTCGGCCCCAGCATTTT
CDR3aa: CATSRAGTDYSRPQHF

abundance: few
v_gene: TRBV7-2
j_gene: TRBJ1-2
d_gene: TRBD1
CDR3nt: TGTGCCAGCAGCAGAGACAGGGGGGAAGTTGGCTACACCTTC
CDR3aa: CASSRDRGEVGYTF

abundance: NA
v_gene: TRBV5-6
j_gene: TRBJ2-3
d_gene: TRBD1
CDR3nt: TGTGCCAGCAGCTTAGGAACAAACCCAGGGGGTACAGATACGCAGTATTTT
CDR3aa: CASSLGTNPGGTDTQYF

abundance: many
v_gene: TRBV18
j_gene: TRBJ1-2
d_gene: TRBD1
CDR3nt: TGTGCCAGCTCACCTGGACAGGCCTACTATGGCTACACCTTC
CDR3aa: CASSPGQAYYGYTF

abundance: few
v_gene: TRBV18
j_gene: TRBJ1-1
d_gene: TRBD1
CDR3nt: TGTGCCAGCTCAACGGGACAGGGGGTAAATAAAGCTTTCTTT
CDR3aa: CASSTGQGVNKAFF

abundance: NA
v_gene: TRBV14
j_gene: TRBJ1-6
d_gene: NA
CDR3nt: TGTGCCAGCAGCCAAGGAGGGGGTGAATCACCCCTCCACTTT
CDR3aa: CASSQGGGESPLHF

abundance: NA
v_gene: TRBV11-2
j_gene: TRBJ2-1
d_gene: TRBD2
CDR3nt: TGTGCCAGCAGCTTGGCGGGAGGGCCTAGTGAGCAGTTCTTC
CDR3aa: CASSLAGGPSEQFF

abundance: many
v_gene: TRBV28
j_gene: TRBJ2-1
d_gene: NA
CDR3nt: TGTGCCAGCATAGGACAGATCAGCAATGAGCAGTTCTTC
CDR3aa: CASIGQISNEQFF

abundance: once
v_gene: TRBV5-6
j_gene: TRBJ2-7
d_gene: TRBD1
CDR3nt: TGTGCCAGCAGCTTGGGACAGGGGCGCTCCTACGAGCAGTACTTC
CDR3aa: CASSLGQGRSYEQYF

abundance: NA
v_gene: TRBV11-2
j_gene: TRBJ1-2
d_gene: NA
CDR3nt: TGTGCCAGCAGCCCCAGCACGACTCTGGGCTACACCTTC
CDR3aa: CASSPSTTLGYTF

abundance: few
v_gene: TRBV11-2
j_gene: TRBJ2-7
d_gene: NA
CDR3nt: TGTGCCAGCAGCTTAAGTCAAGAGGGTCCCTACGAGCAGTACTTC
CDR3aa: CASSLSQEGPYEQYF

abundance: few
v_gene: TRBV7-9
j_gene: TRBJ1-1
d_gene: NA
CDR3nt: TGTGCCAGCAGCCCGTCTGTGGGTGACACTGAAGCTTTCTTT
CDR3aa: CASSPSVGDTEAFF

abundance: few
v_gene: TRBV29-1
j_gene: TRBJ2-3
d_gene: TRBD1
CDR3nt: TGCAGCGTTTCCTCAGGGGGCGGCACAGATACGCAGTATTTT
CDR3aa: CSVSSGGGTDTQYF

abundance: NA
v_gene: TRBV10-3
j_gene: TRBJ1-2
d_gene: NA
CDR3nt: TGTGCCATCAGTGAGGATTACGGGGGCCCCTATGGCTACACCTTC
CDR3aa: CAISEDYGGPYGYTF

abundance: NA
v_gene: TRBV13
j_gene: TRBJ1-2
d_gene: TRBD1
CDR3nt: TGTGCCAGCAGCTTATCCTACAGGGGAGTTCAGGGTGGCTACACCTTC
CDR3aa: CASSLSYRGVQGGYTF

abundance: NA
v_gene: TRBV9
j_gene: TRBJ2-3
d_gene: NA
CDR3nt: TGTGCCAGCAGCGTACGGGGGACGGCTAGCACAGATACGCAGTATTTT
CDR3aa: CASSVRGTASTDTQYF

abundance: few
v_gene: TRBV10-3
j_gene: TRBJ2-1
d_gene: TRBD1
CDR3nt: TGTGCCACCCAGGGCAGGGGGCTCGACAATGAGCAGTTCTTC
CDR3aa: CATQGRGLDNEQFF

abundance: NA
v_gene: TRBV4-2
j_gene: TRBJ1-6
d_gene: NA
CDR3nt: TGTGCCAGCAGCCAAGATGAGTTCTCACCCCTCCACTTT
CDR3aa: CASSQDEFSPLHF

abundance: few
v_gene: TRBV9
j_gene: TRBJ2-2
d_gene: NA
CDR3nt: TGTGCCAGCAGCGCGCGCCCACCCGTCGGACGTACCGGGGAGCTGTTTTTT
CDR3aa: CASSARPPVGRTGELFF

abundance: few
v_gene: TRBV7-2
j_gene: TRBJ2-1
d_gene: TRBD2
CDR3nt: TGTGCCAGCAGCTTAAGTAGCGGGAGCATCAACAATGAGCAGTTCTTC
CDR3aa: CASSLSSGSINNEQFF

abundance: few
v_gene: TRBV7-9
j_gene: TRBJ1-1
d_gene: NA
CDR3nt: TGTGCCAGCAGCCGCGGGGGAAACACTGAAGCTTTCTTT
CDR3aa: CASSRGGNTEAFF

abundance: few
v_gene: TRBV30
j_gene: TRBJ1-1
d_gene: NA
CDR3nt: TGTGCCTGGAGTCAGTCCGGGCTCGGGGAAGCTTTCTTT
CDR3aa: CAWSQSGLGEAFF

abundance: few
v_gene: TRBV19
j_gene: TRBJ1-2
d_gene: NA
CDR3nt: TGTGCCAGTAGTACGACGACACCTAACTATGGCTACACCTTC
CDR3aa: CASSTTTPNYGYTF

abundance: few
v_gene: TRBV19
j_gene: TRBJ1-5
d_gene: TRBD1
CDR3nt: TGTGCCAGTAGTCCCGGGACAGGGGTACAGCCCCAGCATTTT
CDR3aa: CASSPGTGVQPQHF

abundance: few
v_gene: TRBV10-3
j_gene: TRBJ2-7
d_gene: NA
CDR3nt: TGTGCCATCAGTGACGGGAACGCCTACGAGCAGTACTTC
CDR3aa: CAISDGNAYEQYF